A selection of T cell receptor beta chains follows, all from one sample in a study of T cells expressing NK-cell markers. After re-calling the 5' RACE reads, TCRdb lists one entry per CDR3 protein, DNA absent. The sample has 200,000 to 300,000 distinct CDR3 sequences. The sequenced sample consisted of blood T cells: a sorted CD56 or NKG2C T cell subset, CD4+ or CD8+ T cells, or bulk PBMC T cells (not recorded which). These receptors were collected from a man aged 18 to 35 in good health. The CDR3 runs from the conserved cysteine through the conserved F or W.

j_call,v_call,cdr3_aa
TRBJ2-1,TRBV14,CASSQNSRSGEQFF
TRBJ2-1,TRBV12-3/TRBV12-4,CASSAGTSGRLGDEQFF
TRBJ2-3,TRBV10-3,CAISGQGRDTQYF
TRBJ2-1,TRBV5-4,CASSWGTANEQFF
TRBJ2-3,TRBV9,CASSGQGPPTDTQYF
TRBJ1-1,TRBV12-3/TRBV12-4,CASSLGGTDNREAFF
TRBJ2-2,TRBV11-1,CASSLDPELSHRLRWTGELFF
TRBJ2-1,TRBV12-3/TRBV12-4,CASSLRLAGSNEQFF
TRBJ2-1,TRBV9,CASSVGPTGSGGNEQFF
TRBJ2-1,TRBV11-2,CASSPLVHNEQFF
TRBJ1-2,TRBV6-1,CASNRGSLSYGYTF
TRBJ2-2,TRBV4-2,CASSQAQGAGTGELFF
TRBJ2-1,TRBV7-9,CASSLHPGGSDEQFF
TRBJ2-1,TRBV5-1,CASTTGTGYKNEQFF
TRBJ2-2,TRBV10-3,CAISAQSRDTGELFF
TRBJ1-1,TRBV7-2,CASSPAGTVNTEAFF
TRBJ2-2,TRBV7-6,CASSSVPTTGELFF
TRBJ1-1,TRBV12-3/TRBV12-4,CASSLSSPSAFF
TRBJ2-2,TRBV30,CAWSGRGTGELFF
TRBJ2-3,TRBV6-5,CASRHSSDTQYF
TRBJ2-3,TRBV7-2,CASSLALDYGNTQYF
TRBJ2-3,TRBV5-1,CASSLARASTDTQYF
TRBJ2-2,TRBV11-3,CASSLRPGELFF
TRBJ2-3,TRBV7-6,CASSPAVGREDTQYF
TRBJ2-6,TRBV5-1,CASSFLGTSLSGANVLTF
TRBJ2-3,TRBV5-5,CASSFRTALDTQYF
TRBJ1-1,TRBV4-2,CASSQVTSNTEAFF
TRBJ2-1,TRBV24-1,CATSDPQGGVSNEQFF
TRBJ2-5,TRBV12-2,CASRLGQASRTQYF
TRBJ2-7,TRBV6-5,CASSYVRPGEQYF
TRBJ2-7,TRBV9,CASSTNSIAGGLGEQYF
TRBJ2-4,TRBV6-1,CASSIQGAKNIQYF
TRBJ2-3,TRBV7-2,CASSPTPQGDTQYF
TRBJ2-7,TRBV10-3,CAISDAGKAGEQYF
TRBJ1-2,TRBV4-2,CASSPSGEGYNYGYTF
TRBJ2-4,TRBV12-3/TRBV12-4,CASNESGSKNIQYF
TRBJ1-5,TRBV20-1,CSASLGTGVRQPQHF
TRBJ1-3,TRBV29-1,CSVQMSSGNTIYF
TRBJ2-3,TRBV15,CATRDFQGDTQYF
TRBJ2-4,TRBV10-2,CARRSLAKNIQYF
TRBJ2-7,TRBV9,CASSVGPSYEQYF
TRBJ2-3,TRBV6-5,CASRSSGRKQYF
TRBJ2-7,TRBV11-2,CASGSTGLSYEQYF
TRBJ2-1,TRBV27,CASSVRSASSLNEQFF
TRBJ2-2,TRBV30,CAWSSGQGLTGELFF
TRBJ2-7,TRBV12-3/TRBV12-4,CASSSSGTGGSEQYF
TRBJ1-3,TRBV12-3/TRBV12-4,CASSVGPLGNTIYF
TRBJ2-3,TRBV2,CASSERIRTDTQYF
TRBJ2-5,TRBV10-3,CAISLTSGSSETQYF
TRBJ2-5,TRBV15,CATSRDRLGVETQYF
TRBJ2-5,TRBV12-3/TRBV12-4,CASSIRPGARGPQETQYF
TRBJ2-2,TRBV10-3,CAALGRSRELFF
TRBJ1-2,TRBV4-3,CASSQGQHYGYTF
TRBJ2-1,TRBV29-1,CSVDFLQWQFF
TRBJ2-3,TRBV19,CASTPRDRVGDTQYF
TRBJ1-3,TRBV6-5,CASSIDWSSGNTIYF
TRBJ1-5,TRBV11-3,CASSFLGRGGSQPQHF
TRBJ2-1,TRBV7-8,CASRTIRDSSYNEQFF
TRBJ2-1,TRBV12-3/TRBV12-4,CASSPGGLAGGEQFF